This TCR beta chain was observed in a study of human T cells and chemical hapten exposure. Overall study: The sensitizer, 2% DPC, was used on roughly 2 cm by roughly 2 cm of upper inner arm skin.

The CDR3 length is 12 residues. The V gene end was trimmed by 6 bases and the J gene end by 8 bases; junction bases not matched to a gene: 4. Germline assignment: CDR1 ENHRY and CDR2 SYGVKD. Time point given: patch test 1, 2 weeks after DPC sensitization. The sample's treatment: therapeutic diphenylcyclopropenone sensitization with weekly scalp DPC. Donors, patients with alopecia ranging from 18 to 70 years old and judged suitable for DPC, provided samples. What the library attached to individual cDNA molecules were unique molecular identifiers. TCRdb re-called the RACE reads through MiXCR, storing one row per CDR3 protein. The repertoire has some 350,000 distinct CDR3 sequences, around 7% of them found once; the top ten carry roughly 8%. This clonotype was seen a handful of times. Antigen specificity is unknown. Study-wide results and caveats: Sensitizing to DPC left TCRs with a frequency above 1 in 1000 unaltered.

The chain combines TRBV10-3 with TRBJ2-1, with TRBD2 matching over 7 bases. This TCR was sampled from a woman between 18 and 29 years old with alopecia areata. Some clones in this sample may be carry-over from other donors' samples. The sample here was whole blood, taken in connection with sensitization to the hapten diphenylcyclopropenone (DPC). The CDR3 here is CAIREAGDEQFF. The CDR3 coding sequence is TGTGCCATCAGAGAGGCGGGGGATGAGCAGTTCTTC.